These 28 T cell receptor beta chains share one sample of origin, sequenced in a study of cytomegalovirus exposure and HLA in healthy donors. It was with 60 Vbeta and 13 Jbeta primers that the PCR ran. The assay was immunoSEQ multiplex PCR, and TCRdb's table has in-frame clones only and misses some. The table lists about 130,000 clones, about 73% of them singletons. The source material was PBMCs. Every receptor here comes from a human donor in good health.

The CDR3 sequence is CAWSDPQGTGYKDTEAFF. The CDR3 nucleotides read TGTGCCTGGAGTGATCCCCAGGGGACAGGGTATAAGGACACTGAAGCTTTCTTT. This sequence joins TRBV30 and TRBJ1-1; 9 positions match TRBD1. Losses at the gene ends were 1 base for V and 3 bases for J; bases not matched to a gene: 15. Germline CDR1 is GTSNPN and CDR2 is SVGIG (reference sequence). The CDR3 runs to 18 residues.

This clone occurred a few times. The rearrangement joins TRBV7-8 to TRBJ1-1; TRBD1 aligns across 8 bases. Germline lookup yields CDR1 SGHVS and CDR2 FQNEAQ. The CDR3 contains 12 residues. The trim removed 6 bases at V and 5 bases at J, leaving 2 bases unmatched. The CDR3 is CASRGQGTEAFF. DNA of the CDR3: TGTGCCAGCAGAGGACAGGGAACTGAAGCTTTCTTT.

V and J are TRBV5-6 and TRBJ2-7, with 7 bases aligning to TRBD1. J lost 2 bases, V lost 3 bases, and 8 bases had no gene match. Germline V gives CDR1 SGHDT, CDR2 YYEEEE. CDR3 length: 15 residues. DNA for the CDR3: TGTGCCAGCAGCTCGGACCGACAGGGAACCTACGAGCAGTACTTC. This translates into CASSSDRQGTYEQYF. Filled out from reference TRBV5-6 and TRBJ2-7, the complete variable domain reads DAGVTQSPTHLIKTRGQQVTLRCSPKSGHDTVSWYQQALGQGPQFIFQYYEEEERQRGNFPDRFSGHQFPNYSSELNVNALLLGDSALYLCASSSDRQGTYEQYFGPGTRLTVT.

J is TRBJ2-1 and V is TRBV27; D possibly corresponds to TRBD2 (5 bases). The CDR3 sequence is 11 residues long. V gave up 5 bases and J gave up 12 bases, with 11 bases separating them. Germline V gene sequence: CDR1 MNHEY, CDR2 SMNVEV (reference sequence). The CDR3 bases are TGTGCCAGCAGTAATAGCCGGGGGCAGTTCTTC. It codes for CASSNSRGQFF.

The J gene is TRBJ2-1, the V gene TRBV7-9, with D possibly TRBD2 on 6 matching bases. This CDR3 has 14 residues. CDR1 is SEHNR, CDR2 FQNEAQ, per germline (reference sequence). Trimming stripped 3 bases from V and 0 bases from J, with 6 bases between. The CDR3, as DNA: TGTGCCAGCAGCTTCGGGGGCTCCTACAATGAGCAGTTCTTC. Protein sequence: CASSFGGSYNEQFF.

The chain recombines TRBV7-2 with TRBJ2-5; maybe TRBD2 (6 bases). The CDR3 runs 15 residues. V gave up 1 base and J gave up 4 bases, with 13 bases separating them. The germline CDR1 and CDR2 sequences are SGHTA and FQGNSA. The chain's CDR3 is CASSLVRGNRETQYF. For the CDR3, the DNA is TGTGCCAGCAGCTTAGTGCGGGGAAATCGAGAGACCCAGTACTTC.

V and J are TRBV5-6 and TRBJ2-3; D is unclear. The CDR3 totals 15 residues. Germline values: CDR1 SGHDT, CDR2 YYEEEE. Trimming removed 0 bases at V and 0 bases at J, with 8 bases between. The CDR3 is CASSLAPYSTDTQYF. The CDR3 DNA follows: TGTGCCAGCAGCTTGGCCCCGTATAGCACAGATACGCAGTATTTT.

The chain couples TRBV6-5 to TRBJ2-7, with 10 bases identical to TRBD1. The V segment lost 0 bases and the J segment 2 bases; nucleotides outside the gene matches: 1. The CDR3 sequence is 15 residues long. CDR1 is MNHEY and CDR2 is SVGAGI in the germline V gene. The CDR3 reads CASSYSGQGTYEQYF. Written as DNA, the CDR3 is TGTGCCAGCAGTTACTCGGGACAGGGGACCTACGAGCAGTACTTC.

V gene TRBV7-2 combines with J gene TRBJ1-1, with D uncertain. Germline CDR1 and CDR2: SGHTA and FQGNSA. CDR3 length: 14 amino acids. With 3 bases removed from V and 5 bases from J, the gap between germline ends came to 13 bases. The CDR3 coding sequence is TGTGCCAGCAGCTTCATACGTGCGGGGACTGAAGCTTTCTTT. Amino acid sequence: CASSFIRAGTEAFF.

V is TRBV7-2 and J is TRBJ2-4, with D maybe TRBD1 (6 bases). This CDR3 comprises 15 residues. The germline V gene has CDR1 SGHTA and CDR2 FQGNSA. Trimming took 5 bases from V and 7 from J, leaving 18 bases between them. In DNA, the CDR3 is TGTGCCAGCAGCCCCACCAGGGGAAGGACGAACATTCAGTACTTC. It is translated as CASSPTRGRTNIQYF.

CDR3 DNA: TGTGCCAGCTCGCCCGCGACAGGGGGCTTGAGGACTGAAGCTTTCTTT. It codes for CASSPATGGLRTEAFF. This rearrangement joins TRBV19 to TRBJ1-1; the match to TRBD1 covers 10 bases. The germline CDR1 and CDR2 sequences are LNHDA and SQIVND (reference sequence). CDR3 length: 16 residues. The J segment lost 5 bases and the V segment lost 9 bases, leaving 15 bases of the junction unmatched.

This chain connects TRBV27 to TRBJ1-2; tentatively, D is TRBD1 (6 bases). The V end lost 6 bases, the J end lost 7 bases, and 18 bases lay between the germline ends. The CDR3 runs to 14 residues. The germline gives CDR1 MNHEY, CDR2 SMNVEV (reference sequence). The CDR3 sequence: CASRDALRGTGYTF. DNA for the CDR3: TGTGCCAGCAGAGACGCCCTCAGGGGTACTGGCTACACCTTC.

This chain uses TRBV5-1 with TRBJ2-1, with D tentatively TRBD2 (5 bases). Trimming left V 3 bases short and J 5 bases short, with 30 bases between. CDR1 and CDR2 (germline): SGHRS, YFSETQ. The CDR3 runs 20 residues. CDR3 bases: TGCGCCAGCAGCTCCGTAAGAGGGAGCGAAGTGGCTGCCCGAAACAATGAGCAGTTCTTC. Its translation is CASSSVRGSEVAARNNEQFF.

The CDR3 is CASSQAGNSPLHF. The CDR3 region has the DNA TGCGCCAGCAGCCAGGCAGGGAATTCACCCCTCCACTTT. The chain links TRBV4-3 to TRBJ1-6; maybe TRBD1 (5 bases). The CDR3 length is 13 residues. The germline V gene has CDR1 LGHNA and CDR2 YSLEER. The V end was cut by 3 bases, the J end by 7 bases, with 7 bases between.

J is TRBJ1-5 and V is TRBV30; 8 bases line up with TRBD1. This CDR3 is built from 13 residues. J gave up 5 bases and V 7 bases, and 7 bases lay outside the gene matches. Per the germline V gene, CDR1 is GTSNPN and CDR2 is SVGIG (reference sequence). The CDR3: CALEQGVDQPQHF. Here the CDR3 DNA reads TGTGCCTTGGAACAGGGGGTCGATCAGCCCCAGCATTTT.

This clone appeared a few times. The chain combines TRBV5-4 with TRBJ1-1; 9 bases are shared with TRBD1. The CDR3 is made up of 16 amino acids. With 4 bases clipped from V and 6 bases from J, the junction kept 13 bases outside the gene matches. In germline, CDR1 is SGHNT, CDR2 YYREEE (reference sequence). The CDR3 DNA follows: TGTGCCAGCAGCATAGGACAGGGGATCTTGAGCGCTGAAGCTTTCTTT. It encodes CASSIGQGILSAEAFF.

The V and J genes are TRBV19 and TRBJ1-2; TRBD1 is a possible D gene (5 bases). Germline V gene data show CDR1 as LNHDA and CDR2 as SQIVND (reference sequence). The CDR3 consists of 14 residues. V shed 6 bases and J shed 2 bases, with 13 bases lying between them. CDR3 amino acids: CASRKGAFNYGYTF. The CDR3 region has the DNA TGTGCCAGTAGAAAAGGGGCTTTCAACTATGGCTACACCTTC.

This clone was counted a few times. The chain's CDR3 is CASSSAAEETQYF. The CDR3 nucleotides are TGTGCCAGCAGCTCAGCAGCGGAAGAGACCCAGTACTTC. The chain is built from TRBV7-2 and TRBJ2-5, with D maybe TRBD2 (5 bases). Per germline, CDR1 SGHTA and CDR2 FQGNSA. Trimming took 4 bases from V and 3 from J, leaving 9 bases between them. The CDR3 has 13 residues. Variable domain in full (rest from reference TRBV7-2 and TRBJ2-5): GAGVSQSPSNKVTEKGKDVELRCDPISGHTALYWYRQSLGQGLEFLIYFQGNSAPDKSGLPSDRFSAERTGGSVSTLTIQRTQQEDSAVYLCASSSAAEETQYFGPGTRLLVL.

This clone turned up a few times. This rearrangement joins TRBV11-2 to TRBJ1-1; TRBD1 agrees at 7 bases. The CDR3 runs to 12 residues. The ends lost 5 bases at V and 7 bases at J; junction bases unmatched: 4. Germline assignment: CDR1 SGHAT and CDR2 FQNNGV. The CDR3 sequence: CASSAWDSEAFF. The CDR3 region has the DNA TGTGCCAGCAGCGCGTGGGACAGTGAAGCTTTCTTT.

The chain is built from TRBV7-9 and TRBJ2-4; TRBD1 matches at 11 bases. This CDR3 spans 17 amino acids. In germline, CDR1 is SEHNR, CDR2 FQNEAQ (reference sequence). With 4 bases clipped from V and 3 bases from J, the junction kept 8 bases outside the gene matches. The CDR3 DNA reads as TGTGCCAGCAGCTCCCGGACAGGGGGCGAGGGCAAAAACATTCAGTACTTC. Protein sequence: CASSSRTGGEGKNIQYF.

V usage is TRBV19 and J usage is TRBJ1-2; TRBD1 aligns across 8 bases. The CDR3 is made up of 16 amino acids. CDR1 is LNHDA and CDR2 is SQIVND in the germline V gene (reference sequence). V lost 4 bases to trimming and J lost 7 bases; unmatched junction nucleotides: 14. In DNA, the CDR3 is TGTGCCAGTAGTACCCGAAACCCGGGACAGGTTGGTGGCTACACCTTC. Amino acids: CASSTRNPGQVGGYTF. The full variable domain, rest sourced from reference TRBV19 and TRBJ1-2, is DGGITQSPKYLFRKEGQNVTLSCEQNLNHDAMYWYRQDPGQGLRLIYYSQIVNDFQKGDIAEGYSVSREKKESFPLTVTSAQKNPTAFYLCASSTRNPGQVGGYTFGSGTRLTVV.

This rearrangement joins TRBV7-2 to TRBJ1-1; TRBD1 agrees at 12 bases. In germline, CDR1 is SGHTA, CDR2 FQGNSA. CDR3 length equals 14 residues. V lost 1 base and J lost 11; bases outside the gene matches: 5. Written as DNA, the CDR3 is TGTGCCAGCAGCTTAGGGGGACAGGGGGCTTCGGCTTTCTTT. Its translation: CASSLGGQGASAFF.

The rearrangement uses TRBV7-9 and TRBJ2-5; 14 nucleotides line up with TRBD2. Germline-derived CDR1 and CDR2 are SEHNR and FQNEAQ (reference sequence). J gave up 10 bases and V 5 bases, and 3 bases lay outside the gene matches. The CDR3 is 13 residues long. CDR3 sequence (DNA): TGTGCCAGCAGCCTAGGGACTAGCGGGAGCCAGTACTTC. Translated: CASSLGTSGSQYF.

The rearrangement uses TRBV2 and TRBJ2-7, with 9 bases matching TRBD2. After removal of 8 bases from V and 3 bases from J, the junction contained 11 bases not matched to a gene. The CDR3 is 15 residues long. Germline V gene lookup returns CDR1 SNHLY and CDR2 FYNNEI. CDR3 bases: TGTGCCAGCCGAACGTGGGCGGGAGGGGGCTACGAGCAGTACTTC. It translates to CASRTWAGGGYEQYF.

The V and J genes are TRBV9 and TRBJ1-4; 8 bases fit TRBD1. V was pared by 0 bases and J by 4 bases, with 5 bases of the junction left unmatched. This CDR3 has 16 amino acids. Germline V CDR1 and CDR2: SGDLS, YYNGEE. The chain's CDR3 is CASSVAPGQVNEKLFF. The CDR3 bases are TGTGCCAGCAGCGTAGCCCCGGGACAGGTTAATGAAAAACTGTTTTTT.

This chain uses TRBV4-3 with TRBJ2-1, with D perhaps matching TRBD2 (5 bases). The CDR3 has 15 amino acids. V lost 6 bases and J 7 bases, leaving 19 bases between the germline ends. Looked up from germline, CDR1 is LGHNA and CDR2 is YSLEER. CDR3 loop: CASSEAVDFGNEQFF. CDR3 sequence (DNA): TGCGCCAGCAGTGAAGCGGTAGATTTTGGAAATGAGCAGTTCTTC.

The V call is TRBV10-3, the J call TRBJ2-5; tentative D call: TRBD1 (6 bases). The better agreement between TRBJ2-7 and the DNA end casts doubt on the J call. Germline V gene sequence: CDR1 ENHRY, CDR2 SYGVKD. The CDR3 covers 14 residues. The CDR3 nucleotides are TGTGCCATCAGTGAGTACAGGGCCTCCTACGAGCAGTACTTC. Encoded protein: CAISEYRASYEQYF.

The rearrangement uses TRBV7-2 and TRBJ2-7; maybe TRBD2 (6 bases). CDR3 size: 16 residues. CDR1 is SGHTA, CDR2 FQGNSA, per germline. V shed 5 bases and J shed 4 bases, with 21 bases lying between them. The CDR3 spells CASSPRRGVRVYEQYF. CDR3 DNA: TGTGCCAGCAGCCCGCGGAGGGGTGTGAGAGTTTACGAGCAGTACTTC.